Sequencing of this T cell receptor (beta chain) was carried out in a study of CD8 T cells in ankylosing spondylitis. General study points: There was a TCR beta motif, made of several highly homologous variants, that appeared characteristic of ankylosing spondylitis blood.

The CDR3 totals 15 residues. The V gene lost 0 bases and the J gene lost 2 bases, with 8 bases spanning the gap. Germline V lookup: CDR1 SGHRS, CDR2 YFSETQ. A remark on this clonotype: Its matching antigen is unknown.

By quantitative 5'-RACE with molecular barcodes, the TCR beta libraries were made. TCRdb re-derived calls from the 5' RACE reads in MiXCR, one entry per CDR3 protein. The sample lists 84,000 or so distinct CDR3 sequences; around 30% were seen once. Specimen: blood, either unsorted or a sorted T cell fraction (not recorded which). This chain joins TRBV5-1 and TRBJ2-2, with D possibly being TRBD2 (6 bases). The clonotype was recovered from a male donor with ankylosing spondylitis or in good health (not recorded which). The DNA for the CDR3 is TGCGCCAGCAGCTTGGGGAGGGGCAACACCGGGGAGCTGTTTTTT. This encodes CASSLGRGNTGELFF.